Each of the 24 T cell receptor beta chains below was sequenced from the same sample in a study of blood T cells in healthy people across ages. The use of a sample-barcoded 5' primer and a J-beta primer mix characterized a second PCR of 7 to 11 cycles. TCRdb ran MiXCR on the 5' RACE reads and lists one entry per CDR3 protein. The repertoire includes approximately 800,000 distinct CDR3 sequences, 60% to 80% of them detected once, and approximately 30% sits in the top ten. Sequencing input: blood. The source is a man between 25 and 39 years old in good health.

To note about this clonotype: Just one base apart from a much larger clone, this may be a read error. This chain joins TRBV5-1 and TRBJ2-5; D not certain. The CDR3 covers 16 residues. CDR1 SGHRS and CDR2 YFSETQ come from the germline V gene. The V gene lost 0 bases and the J gene lost 11 bases, with 23 bases spanning the gap. This chain's CDR3 is CASSLVGRSVYNEQYF. CDR3 bases: TGCGCCAGCAGCTTGGTTGGCCGCAGCGTCTACAATGAGCAGTACTTC.

The V gene is TRBV5-5, the J gene TRBJ1-1; D gene ambiguous. Germline CDR1 is SGHKS and CDR2 is YYEKEE (reference sequence). Deletions cut 0 bases from V and 5 bases from J, with 11 bases between. The CDR3 is 14 residues long. Here the CDR3 reads CASSLESGRTEAFF. The CDR3, as DNA: TGTGCCAGCAGCTTGGAAAGCGGACGGACTGAAGCTTTCTTT.

The CDR3 DNA reads TGTGCCAGCAGGCTCGGGACAGGGGGGGACTACGAACAGTACTTC. It is translated as CASRLGTGGDYEQYF. The rearrangement joins TRBV6-1 to TRBJ2-4; TRBD1 agrees at 11 bases. The CDR3 has 15 amino acids. CDR1 MNHNS and CDR2 SASEGT come from the germline V gene. After removal of 6 bases from V and 13 bases from J, the junction contained 14 bases not matched to a gene.

The rearrangement joins TRBV29-1 to TRBJ2-5; D may be TRBD2 (5 bases). Trimming pared 4 bases from V and 9 bases from J, leaving 21 bases between. Germline V gene sequence: CDR1 SQVTM, CDR2 ANQGSEA. The CDR3 runs 14 residues. CDR3 coding DNA: TGCAGCGTTGCCTATCGACTAACTGGCGAGGCCCAGTACTTC. The encoded protein is CSVAYRLTGEAQYF.

The chain employs TRBV20-1 and TRBJ2-1, with 8 bases that match TRBD2. The CDR3 is made up of 17 amino acids. V lost 2 bases and J lost 4; bases outside the gene matches: 13. The germline gives CDR1 DFQATT, CDR2 SNEGSKA (reference sequence). CDR3 bases: TGCAGTGCTAGACCGCCGGTCGGGAGCGGGGGTTACAATGAGCAGTTCTTC. This translates into CSARPPVGSGGYNEQFF.

The J gene is TRBJ2-1, the V gene TRBV7-2; 13 nucleotides match TRBD2. The CDR3 consists of 19 residues. The V and J ends lost 1 base and 8 bases, in that order; junction bases with no gene match: 14. Germline V gives CDR1 SGHTA, CDR2 FQGNSA. CDR3 protein: CASSLVSGGTSGNFDEQFF. CDR3 coding DNA: TGTGCCAGCAGCTTAGTTTCAGGAGGGACTAGCGGGAACTTCGATGAGCAGTTCTTC.

This clonotype was observed a single time. The chain combines TRBV6-2 or TRBV6-3 with TRBJ1-4; D call uncertain. The germline V gene encodes CDR1 MNHEY and CDR2 SVGEGT. This CDR3 contains 16 residues. V was shortened by 6 bases and J by 5 bases, with 19 bases between the two germline ends. The CDR3 DNA reads as TGTGCCAGCAGCCCGTCCACAAGGAATTACAATGAAAAACTGTTTTTT. Translation: CASSPSTRNYNEKLFF.

CDR3 residues: CASSPDPESPLHF. The CDR3 DNA sequence: TGTGCCAGCAGCCCGGACCCTGAATCACCCCTCCACTTT. This chain joins TRBV7-2 and TRBJ1-6; D gene ambiguous. Germline V gene data show CDR1 as SGHTA and CDR2 as FQGNSA. Trimming removed 5 bases from V and 10 bases from J, with 12 bases in between. CDR3 length equals 13 residues.

The rearrangement links TRBV5-1 to TRBJ1-4, with unresolved D. The CDR3 covers 14 residues. The V gene lost 0 bases and the J gene lost 8 bases, with 11 bases spanning the gap. Germline lookup yields CDR1 SGHRS and CDR2 YFSETQ. This CDR3 is CASSLGTGSEKLFF. In DNA, the CDR3 is TGCGCCAGCAGCTTGGGGACGGGAAGCGAAAAACTGTTTTTT.

This chain joins TRBV28 and TRBJ2-1, with 8 bases aligning to TRBD2. The junction had 4 bases not matched to a gene; V was cut back by 6 bases and J by 0 bases. The CDR3 consists of 15 residues. Germline V gives CDR1 MDHEN, CDR2 SYDVKM. CDR3 protein: CASSLAGLSYNEQFF. The CDR3 coding sequence is TGTGCCAGCAGCTTAGCGGGGCTCTCCTACAATGAGCAGTTCTTC.

A few counts support this clonotype. The chain has TRBV20-1 and TRBJ2-7; D uncertain. The CDR3 has 13 amino acids. V was trimmed by 6 bases and J by 2 bases, leaving 14 bases between them. Germline loops: CDR1 DFQATT, CDR2 SNEGSKA (reference sequence). CDR3 in amino acids: CSAPQARTYEQYF. The DNA of the CDR3 is TGCAGTGCCCCCCAGGCTCGCACCTACGAGCAGTACTTC.

This clonotype was counted many times. The genes are TRBV7-2 and TRBJ2-5; D unresolved. This CDR3 is 15 amino acids long. V was shortened by 1 base and J by 2 bases, with 11 bases between the two germline ends. Germline V gene data show CDR1 as SGHTA and CDR2 as FQGNSA. CDR3: CASSLDHHRQETQYF. CDR3 sequence (DNA): TGTGCCAGCAGCTTAGATCACCACAGACAAGAGACCCAGTACTTC.

The J gene is TRBJ2-7, the V gene TRBV7-9; D is unclear. The CDR3 extends over 13 amino acids. Germline assignment: CDR1 SEHNR and CDR2 FQNEAQ (reference sequence). Trimming removed 8 bases at V and 3 bases at J, with 14 bases between. CDR3 region: CASGPRQVYEQYF. CDR3 nucleotide sequence: TGTGCCAGCGGTCCACGACAAGTCTACGAGCAGTACTTC. The full variable domain, in which reference TRBV7-9 and TRBJ2-7 provide the parts outside the CDR3, is DTGVSQNPRHKITKRGQNVTFRCDPISEHNRLYWYRQTLGQGPEFLTYFQNEAQLEKSRLLSDRFSAERPKGSFSTLEIQRTEQGDSAMYLCASGPRQVYEQYFGPGTRLTVT.

V usage is TRBV28 and J usage is TRBJ2-1, with D perhaps assigned TRBD1 or TRBD2 (6 bases each). Looked up from germline, CDR1 is MDHEN and CDR2 is SYDVKM. V was cut by 3 bases and J by 8 bases, with 14 bases left in between. The CDR3 is 14 amino acids. The CDR3 reads CASSFRGVSHEQFF. The DNA of the CDR3 is TGTGCCAGCAGTTTTAGGGGGGTCTCGCATGAGCAGTTCTTC.

V and J are TRBV27 and TRBJ2-1; 9 bases are shared with TRBD1. After removal of 6 bases from V and 9 bases from J, the junction contained 15 bases not matched to a gene. Germline lookup yields CDR1 MNHEY and CDR2 SMNVEV (reference sequence). The CDR3 loop spans 16 amino acids. This chain's CDR3 is CASRTTGTGITSEQFF. CDR3 DNA: TGTGCCAGCAGAACTACCGGGACAGGGATAACAAGTGAGCAGTTCTTC.

This clonotype was found a few times. The J gene is TRBJ2-3, the V gene TRBV7-3; D is ambiguous. V was cut by 4 bases and J by 4 bases, with 9 bases left in between. Per the germline V gene, CDR1 is SGHTA and CDR2 is FQGTGA. The CDR3 has 13 residues. The CDR3 loop reads CASSSSPADTQYF. CDR3 DNA sequence: TGTGCCAGCAGCTCATCCCCGGCAGATACGCAGTATTTT.

This clonotype has only one observation. The gene calls are TRBV30 and TRBJ2-5, with D perhaps matching TRBD2 (6 bases). Germline V gene lookup returns CDR1 GTSNPN and CDR2 SVGIG (reference sequence). This CDR3 region has 11 residues. V dropped 0 bases and J dropped 11 bases, with 10 bases sitting between them. CDR3: CAWSVGEAQYF. In nucleotides, the CDR3 is TGTGCCTGGAGTGTAGGGGAGGCGCAGTACTTC.

The genes are TRBV29-1 and TRBJ2-6; maybe TRBD1 (5 bases). CDR1 and CDR2 from the germline V gene are SQVTM and ANQGSEA. The CDR3 runs 16 residues. The V and J ends lost 4 bases and 0 bases respectively, with 13 bases between them. DNA of the CDR3: TGCAGCGTTGCCCAGGGTGCCTCCTCTGGGGCCAACGTCCTGACTTTC. It codes for CSVAQGASSGANVLTF.

This chain joins TRBV15 and TRBJ2-7; 9 positions agree with TRBD2. The DNA end is a closer match to TRBJ2-5, so the J assignment may be wrong. This CDR3 region has 16 residues. Per the germline V gene, CDR1 is LNHNV and CDR2 is YYDKDF (reference sequence). CDR3 region: CATSRGSGGAFATQYF. The CDR3 DNA is TGTGCCACCAGCAGGGGTAGCGGGGGTGCTTTTGCGACCCAGTACTTC.

This clonotype was seen only a few times. The chain joins TRBV6-5 to TRBJ2-1, with 7 positions matching TRBD2. V dropped 6 bases and J dropped 4; count of bases not matched to a gene: 6. This CDR3 contains 14 residues. Germline loops: CDR1 MNHEY, CDR2 SVGAGI. The CDR3 loop reads CASSSGTKYNEQFF. CDR3 DNA: TGTGCCAGCAGCTCCGGGACTAAATACAATGAGCAGTTCTTC.

This clonotype was detected only a few times. This chain joins TRBV4-2 and TRBJ2-5; TRBD2 might be the D (5 bases). V was cut by 3 bases and J by 0 bases, with 14 bases left in between. Germline V CDR1 and CDR2: LGHNA, YNFKEQ. CDR3 length equals 16 residues. In nucleotides, the CDR3 is TGTGCCAGCAGCCATTACCCGGGAATGTACCAAGAGACCCAGTACTTC. It translates to CASSHYPGMYQETQYF.

The rearrangement joins TRBV5-1 to TRBJ1-2, with 10 nucleotides matching TRBD1. The CDR3 sequence is 15 residues long. The V and J ends lost 4 bases and 4 bases, in that order; junction bases with no gene match: 7. CDR1 SGHRS and CDR2 YFSETQ come from the germline V gene. This CDR3 reads CASSPRDRGIYGYTF. CDR3 nucleotide sequence: TGCGCCAGCAGCCCACGGGACAGGGGTATCTATGGCTACACCTTC.

V gene TRBV29-1 combines with J gene TRBJ2-5; D is unclear. The J call may be mistaken, given a closer DNA end match to TRBJ2-7. CDR3 length equals 13 residues. Germline-derived CDR1 and CDR2 are SQVTM and ANQGSEA. CDR3 sequence reads: CSVADREGIEQYF. The CDR3 nucleotides read TGCAGCGTCGCCGATAGGGAAGGGATCGAGCAGTACTTC.

The chain has TRBV4-3 and TRBJ2-7; D is undetermined. CDR1 is LGHNA and CDR2 is YSLEER in the germline V gene. The CDR3 totals 14 residues. V was pared by 1 base and J by 1 base, with 8 bases between. The CDR3 region is CASSQVSRSYEQYF. The CDR3 DNA reads as TGCGCCAGCAGCCAAGTTAGCAGATCCTACGAGCAGTACTTC.